The 17 T cell receptor beta chains reported below all come from one sample, sequenced in a study of blood T cells in healthy people across ages. Combining a sample-barcoded 5' primer with a J-beta primer mix, a second PCR ran for 7 to 11 cycles. TCRdb independently ran MiXCR on the 5' RACE reads; one entry per CDR3 protein. The repertoire has 650,000 to 800,000 distinct CDR3 sequences, 44% of them found once; the top ten carry around 18%. Sequencing used blood. The origin of the receptors is a man aged 60 to 69 in good health.

This clonotype was counted only a few times. The rearrangement links TRBV12-3 or TRBV12-4 to TRBJ2-5, with a weak D call TRBD1 (6 bases). CDR3 size: 14 residues. Trimming shortened V by 7 bases and J by 3 bases, and 15 bases separated the two germline ends. In DNA form, the CDR3 reads TGTGCCAGCACCCCGGACAGAAAGAAAGAGACCCAGTACTTC. This translates into CASTPDRKKETQYF.

The rearrangement uses TRBV5-1 and TRBJ2-5; 12 nucleotides line up with TRBD1. The DNA end favors TRBJ2-7, so the J call may be wrong. This CDR3 is built from 14 residues. Per germline, CDR1 SGHRS and CDR2 YFSETQ. The CDR3 here is CASSIGTGGNEQYF. CDR3 nucleotide sequence: TGCGCCAGCAGCATAGGGACAGGGGGCAACGAGCAGTACTTC.

Note on this clonotype: A much larger clonotype is one base distant, so this may be a read error. CDR3: CASSPPGPAGRQEFF. The CDR3 coding sequence is TGTGCCAGCAGCCCACCGGGACCAGCGGGGCGGCAGGAGTTCTTC. The genes are TRBV7-2 and TRBJ2-1, with 7 bases lining up with TRBD2. The V segment lost 5 bases and the J segment 14 bases; nucleotides outside the gene matches: 18. The length of the CDR3 is 15 residues. Germline-derived CDR1 and CDR2 are SGHTA and FQGNSA.

V is TRBV3-1 and J is TRBJ1-4, with unresolved D. Germline V gene sequence: CDR1 LGHDT, CDR2 YNNKEL (reference sequence). V gave up 4 bases and J gave up 7 bases, with 10 bases separating them. The CDR3 runs 13 residues. Here the CDR3 DNA reads TGTGCCAGCAGCCCCCGGTCTGGTGAAAAACTGTTTTTT. It translates to CASSPRSGEKLFF.

This chain joins TRBV28 and TRBJ2-5; D is possibly TRBD1 or TRBD2 (5 bases each). The CDR3 totals 14 residues. Looked up from germline, CDR1 is MDHEN and CDR2 is SYDVKM. Trimming pared 8 bases from V and 1 base from J, leaving 14 bases between. The CDR3 bases are TGTGCCAGCGTCCCAGGGACCCTCCAAGAGACCCAGTACTTC. Translation gives CASVPGTLQETQYF. Together with reference TRBV28 and TRBJ2-5, the CDR3 gives the full variable domain: DVKVTQSSRYLVKRTGEKVFLECVQDMDHENMFWYRQDPGLGLRLIYFSYDVKMKEKGDIPEGYSVSREKKERFSLILESASTNQTSMYLCASVPGTLQETQYFGPGTRLLVL.

This clonotype has only a few counts. The chain joins TRBV7-2 to TRBJ1-1, with no clear D. Germline V lookup: CDR1 SGHTA, CDR2 FQGNSA. This CDR3 region has 19 residues. V lost 1 base and J 3 bases, leaving 24 bases between the germline ends. CDR3 DNA: TGTGCCAGCAGCTTAGATGGCTGGGGAAACCCCCGTCCGGACACTGAAGCTTTCTTT. Amino acids: CASSLDGWGNPRPDTEAFF.

This clonotype was counted at least ten times. This chain links TRBV4-3 with TRBJ1-2, with TRBD1 as a possible D gene (5 bases). Trimming removed 5 bases at V and 4 bases at J, with 8 bases between. Germline CDR1 reads LGHNA; CDR2 reads YSLEER. This CDR3 region has 12 residues. The DNA of the CDR3 is TGCGCCAGCAGCGCGGGGGGCTATGGCTACACCTTC. As protein: CASSAGGYGYTF.

The J gene is TRBJ2-1, the V gene TRBV7-2, with D maybe TRBD1 (5 bases). Per germline, CDR1 SGHTA and CDR2 FQGNSA. Trimming removed 4 bases at V and 9 bases at J, with 19 bases between. The CDR3 sequence is 15 residues long. The CDR3, as DNA: TGTGCCAGCAGCTCCACGCAGGGATCAATTAGTGAGCAGTTCTTC. This translates into CASSSTQGSISEQFF. The entire variable domain, with the rest obtained from reference TRBV7-2 and TRBJ2-1, is as follows: GAGVSQSPSNKVTEKGKDVELRCDPISGHTALYWYRQSLGQGLEFLIYFQGNSAPDKSGLPSDRFSAERTGGSVSTLTIQRTQQEDSAVYLCASSSTQGSISEQFFGPGTRLTVL.

About this clonotype: The germline gene is not matched at one end of the junction; a read error may be the cause. The gene calls are TRBV9 and TRBJ2-1; 9 nucleotides match TRBD2. From germline, CDR1 is SGDLS and CDR2 YYNGEE. The CDR3 runs to 15 residues. The DNA of the CDR3 is TGTACCAGCAGCGTTAGCGGGGGCTCCTACAATGAGCAGTTCTTC. This translates into CTSSVSGGSYNEQFF.

This clonotype showed up just a few times. This rearrangement joins TRBV28 to TRBJ2-5; TRBD1 is a possible D gene (6 bases). Germline CDR1 MDHEN, CDR2 SYDVKM. This CDR3 region has 16 residues. The ends were cut back, 1 base at V and 4 bases at J, with 16 bases in the middle. This CDR3 is CASSLSGAAARETQYF. The DNA of the CDR3 is TGTGCCAGCAGTTTATCAGGGGCCGCCGCTAGAGAGACCCAGTACTTC.

The J gene is TRBJ2-7, the V gene TRBV21-1; the table names TRBD1, a call not compared with the DNA. TRBV21-1 is noted as a pseudogene. The CDR3 has 15 amino acids. Written as DNA, the CDR3 is TGTGCCAGCAGCAAAGTATGGGACAGGGGTTGCGAGCAGTACTTC. Translating it yields CASSKVWDRGCEQYF.

The chain couples TRBV9 to TRBJ2-1; possible D gene TRBD1, 6 bases. Per the germline V gene, CDR1 is SGDLS and CDR2 is YYNGEE. The CDR3 has 14 residues. Trimming removed 0 bases from V and 10 bases from J, with 14 bases in between. CDR3 bases: TGTGCCAGCAGCGTAGGTTCAGGGGCATTGGAGCAGTTCTTC. Its protein product is CASSVGSGALEQFF.

Regarding this clonotype: With a much larger clone just one base away, this may be a read error. The chain combines TRBV7-2 with TRBJ2-7; D is undetermined. The CDR3 is made up of 16 amino acids. Trimming cost V 5 bases and J 1 base, with 18 bases left between them. CDR1 SGHTA and CDR2 FQGNSA come from the germline V gene. CDR3 amino acids: CASSPYPGVGSYEQYF. CDR3 coding DNA: TGTGCCAGCAGCCCCTACCCGGGCGTGGGGTCCTACGAGCAGTACTTC.

This clonotype has a count of ten or more. The chain joins TRBV30 to TRBJ2-5; D uncertain. Looked up from germline, CDR1 is GTSNPN and CDR2 is SVGIG (reference sequence). V lost 0 bases and J 11 bases, leaving 19 bases between the germline ends. The CDR3 totals 14 residues. CDR3 DNA: TGTGCCTGGAGTGTGTCGCCAGGTACGAAGGTGCAGTACTTC. This sequence encodes CAWSVSPGTKVQYF.

The gene calls are TRBV24-1 and TRBJ2-5; D is undetermined. V dropped 3 bases and J dropped 11 bases, with 18 bases sitting between them. The germline gives CDR1 KGHDR, CDR2 SFDVKD. The CDR3 sequence is 14 residues long. The CDR3 spells CATSDNSVWSGQYF. CDR3 bases: TGTGCCACCAGTGATAACTCTGTTTGGAGTGGGCAGTACTTC.

This clonotype showed up many times. The V gene is TRBV12-3 or TRBV12-4, the J gene TRBJ2-1; no definite D call. The CDR3 spans 9 residues. Trimming cost V 8 bases and J 10 bases, with 6 bases left between them. The CDR3 is CASGREQFF. The CDR3 coding sequence is TGTGCCAGCGGACGGGAGCAGTTCTTC.

V and J are TRBV6-5 and TRBJ2-7; possible D gene TRBD1, 6 bases. V was pared by 0 bases and J by 3 bases, with 15 bases between. The germline CDR1 and CDR2 sequences are MNHEY and SVGAGI. This CDR3 has 16 residues. The CDR3 region has the DNA TGTGCCAGCAGTTACTCGTATAGGACAGTTAACTACGAGCAGTACTTC. It translates to CASSYSYRTVNYEQYF.